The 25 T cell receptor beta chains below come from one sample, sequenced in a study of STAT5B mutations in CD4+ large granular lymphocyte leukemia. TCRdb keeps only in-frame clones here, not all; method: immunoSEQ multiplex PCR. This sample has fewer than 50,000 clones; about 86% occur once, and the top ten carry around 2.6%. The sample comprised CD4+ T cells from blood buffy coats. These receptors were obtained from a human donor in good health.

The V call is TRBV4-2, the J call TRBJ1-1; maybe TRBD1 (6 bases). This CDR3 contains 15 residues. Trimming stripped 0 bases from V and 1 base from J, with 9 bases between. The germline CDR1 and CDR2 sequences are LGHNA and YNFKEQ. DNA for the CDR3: TGTGCCAGCAGCCAAGACGGGGGCGGGAACACTGAAGCTTTCTTT. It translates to CASSQDGGGNTEAFF.

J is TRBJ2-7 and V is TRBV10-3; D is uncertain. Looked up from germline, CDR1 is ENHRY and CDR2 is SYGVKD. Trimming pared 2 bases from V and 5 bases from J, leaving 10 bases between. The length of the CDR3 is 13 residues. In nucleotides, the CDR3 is TGTGCCATCAGTGAGCTGGGCTCGGACGAGCAGTACTTC. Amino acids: CAISELGSDEQYF.

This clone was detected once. The CDR3 sequence: CASSEQGARYGYTF. Written as DNA, the CDR3 is TGTGCCAGCAGTGAACAGGGGGCACGGTATGGCTACACCTTC. V usage is TRBV2 and J usage is TRBJ1-2, with 8 bases that match TRBD1. The CDR3 is 14 residues long. Germline V gives CDR1 SNHLY, CDR2 FYNNEI. J lost 5 bases, V lost 2 bases, and 4 bases had no gene match. Full variable domain (rest looked up from reference TRBV2 and TRBJ1-2): EPEVTQTPSHQVTQMGQEVILRCVPISNHLYFYWYRQILGQKVEFLVSFYNNEISEKSEIFDDQFSVERPDGSNFTLKIRSTKLEDSAMYFCASSEQGARYGYTFGSGTRLTVV.

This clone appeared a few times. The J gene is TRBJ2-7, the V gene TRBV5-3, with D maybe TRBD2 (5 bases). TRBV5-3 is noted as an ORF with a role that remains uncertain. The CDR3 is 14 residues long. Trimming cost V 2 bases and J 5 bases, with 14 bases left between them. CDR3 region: CARSFKPGSNEQYF. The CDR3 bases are TGTGCCAGAAGCTTTAAACCGGGATCCAACGAGCAGTACTTC.

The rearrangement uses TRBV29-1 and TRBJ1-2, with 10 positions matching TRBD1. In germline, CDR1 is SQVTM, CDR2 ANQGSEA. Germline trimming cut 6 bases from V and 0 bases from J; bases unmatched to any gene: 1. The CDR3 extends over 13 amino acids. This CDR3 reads CSVGTGANYGYTF. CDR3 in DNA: TGCAGCGTAGGGACAGGGGCTAACTATGGCTACACCTTC.

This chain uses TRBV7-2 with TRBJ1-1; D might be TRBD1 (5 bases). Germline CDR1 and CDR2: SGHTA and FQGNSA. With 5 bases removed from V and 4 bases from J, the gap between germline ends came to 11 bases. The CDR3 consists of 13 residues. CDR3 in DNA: TGTGCCAGCAGCAACCAGGGTCTCACTGAAGCTTTCTTT. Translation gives CASSNQGLTEAFF.

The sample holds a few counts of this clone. CDR3 sequence (DNA): TGTGCCACCGAGAGGGATTCCTACGAGCAGTACTTC. As protein: CATERDSYEQYF. The chain recombines TRBV6-1 with TRBJ2-7; the D gene is possibly TRBD2 (5 bases). The CDR3 length is 12 residues. Trimming stripped 10 bases from V and 1 base from J, with 11 bases between. Germline CDR1 and CDR2: MNHNS and SASEGT.

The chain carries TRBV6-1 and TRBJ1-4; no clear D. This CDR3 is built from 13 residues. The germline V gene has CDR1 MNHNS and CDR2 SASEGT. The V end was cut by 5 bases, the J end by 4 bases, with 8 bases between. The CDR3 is CASSSGLNEKLFF. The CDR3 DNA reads TGTGCCAGCAGTTCCGGTCTTAATGAAAAACTGTTTTTT.

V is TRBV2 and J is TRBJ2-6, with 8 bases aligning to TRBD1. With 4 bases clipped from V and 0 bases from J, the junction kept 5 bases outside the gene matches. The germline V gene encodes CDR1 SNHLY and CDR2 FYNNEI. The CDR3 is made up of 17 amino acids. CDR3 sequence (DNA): TGTGCCAGCAGTGGGGACAGGTTAGGCTCTGGGGCCAACGTCCTGACTTTC. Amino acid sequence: CASSGDRLGSGANVLTF.

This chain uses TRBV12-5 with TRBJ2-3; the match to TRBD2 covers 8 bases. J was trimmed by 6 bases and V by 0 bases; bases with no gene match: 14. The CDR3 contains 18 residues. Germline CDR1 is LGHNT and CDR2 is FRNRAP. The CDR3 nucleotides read TGTGCTAGTGGTTTGGTAGATAATAGCGGGACACCTAGGGATACGCAGTATTTT. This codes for CASGLVDNSGTPRDTQYF.

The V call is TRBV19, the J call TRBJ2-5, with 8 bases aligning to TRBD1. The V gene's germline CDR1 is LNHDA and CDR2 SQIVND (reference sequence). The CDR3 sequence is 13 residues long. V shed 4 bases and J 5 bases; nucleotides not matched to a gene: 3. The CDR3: CASSTGGFETQYF. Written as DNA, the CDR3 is TGTGCCAGTAGTACAGGGGGCTTTGAGACCCAGTACTTC.

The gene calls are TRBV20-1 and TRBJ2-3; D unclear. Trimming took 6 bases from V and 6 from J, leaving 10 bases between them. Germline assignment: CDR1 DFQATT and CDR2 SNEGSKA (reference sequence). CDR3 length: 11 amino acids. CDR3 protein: CSANSVDTQYF. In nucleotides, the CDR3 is TGCAGTGCCAATTCCGTGGATACGCAGTATTTT.

The CDR3, as DNA: TGTGCCAGCAGTCCCCTTGGGGGCGGGAGGACCTACAATGAGCAGTTCTTC. Protein product: CASSPLGGGRTYNEQFF. The chain joins TRBV27 to TRBJ2-1, with 8 bases aligning to TRBD2. Germline CDR1 and CDR2: MNHEY and SMNVEV (reference sequence). Trimming took 5 bases from V and 2 from J; bases not matched to a gene: 11. The CDR3 extends over 17 amino acids.

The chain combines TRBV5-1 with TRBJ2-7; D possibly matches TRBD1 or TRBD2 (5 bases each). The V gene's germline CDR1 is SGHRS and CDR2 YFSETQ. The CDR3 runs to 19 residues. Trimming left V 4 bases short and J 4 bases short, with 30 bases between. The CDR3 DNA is TGCGCCAGCAGCCCCCGTGGCGATCCATCCGGCGTGGGACGGTACGAGCAGTACTTC. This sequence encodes CASSPRGDPSGVGRYEQYF.

The CDR3 reads CASSLVVLAGNNEQFF. DNA for the CDR3: TGTGCCAGCAGCTTAGTCGTCCTAGCGGGGAACAATGAGCAGTTCTTC. The rearrangement joins TRBV11-2 to TRBJ2-1, with 9 positions matching TRBD2. Germline assignment: CDR1 SGHAT and CDR2 FQNNGV. This CDR3 contains 16 residues. The ends lost 1 base at V and 5 bases at J; junction bases unmatched: 6.

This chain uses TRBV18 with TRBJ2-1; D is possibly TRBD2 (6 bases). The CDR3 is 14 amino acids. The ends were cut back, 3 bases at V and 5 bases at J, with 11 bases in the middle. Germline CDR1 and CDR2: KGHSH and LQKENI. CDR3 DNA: TGTGCCAGCTCACCCGCGGAGGGGCACAATGAGCAGTTCTTC. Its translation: CASSPAEGHNEQFF.

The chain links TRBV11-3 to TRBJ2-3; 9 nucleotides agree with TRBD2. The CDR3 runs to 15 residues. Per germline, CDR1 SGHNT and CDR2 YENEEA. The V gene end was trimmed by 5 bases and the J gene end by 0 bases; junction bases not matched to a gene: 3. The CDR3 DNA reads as TGTGCCAGCAGCGGAGCGGGAGGAAGCACAGATACGCAGTATTTT. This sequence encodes CASSGAGGSTDTQYF.

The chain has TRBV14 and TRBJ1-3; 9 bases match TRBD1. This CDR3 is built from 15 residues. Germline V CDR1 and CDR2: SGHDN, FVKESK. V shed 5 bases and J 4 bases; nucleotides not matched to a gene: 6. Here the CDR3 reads CASSAQGARGNTIYF. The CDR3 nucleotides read TGTGCCAGCAGCGCACAGGGGGCGCGAGGAAACACCATATATTTT.

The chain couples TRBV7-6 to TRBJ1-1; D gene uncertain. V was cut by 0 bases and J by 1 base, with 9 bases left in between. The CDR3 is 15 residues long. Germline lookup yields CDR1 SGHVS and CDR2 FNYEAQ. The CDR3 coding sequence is TGTGCCAGCAGCTTAGCCCTAACTGAGAACACTGAAGCTTTCTTT. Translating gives CASSLALTENTEAFF.

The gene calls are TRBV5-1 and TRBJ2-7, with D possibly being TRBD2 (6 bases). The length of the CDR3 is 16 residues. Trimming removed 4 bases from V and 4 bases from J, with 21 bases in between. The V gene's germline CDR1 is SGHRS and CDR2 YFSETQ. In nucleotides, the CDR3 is TGCGCCAGCAGCCCAGGAGCCCGCGGGACTCTATACGAGCAGTACTTC. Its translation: CASSPGARGTLYEQYF.

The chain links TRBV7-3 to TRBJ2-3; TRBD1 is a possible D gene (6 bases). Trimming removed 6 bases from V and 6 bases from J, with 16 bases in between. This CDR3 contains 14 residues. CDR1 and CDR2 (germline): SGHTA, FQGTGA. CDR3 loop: CASSQAGASDTQYF. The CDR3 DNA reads TGTGCCAGCAGTCAGGCAGGGGCGTCCGATACGCAGTATTTT.

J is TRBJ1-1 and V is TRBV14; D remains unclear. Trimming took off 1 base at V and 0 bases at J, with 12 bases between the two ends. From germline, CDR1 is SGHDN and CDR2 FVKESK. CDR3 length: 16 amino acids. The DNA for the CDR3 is TGTGCCAGCAGCCAAGTTCGGTCCTTCATGAACACTGAAGCTTTCTTT. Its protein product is CASSQVRSFMNTEAFF.

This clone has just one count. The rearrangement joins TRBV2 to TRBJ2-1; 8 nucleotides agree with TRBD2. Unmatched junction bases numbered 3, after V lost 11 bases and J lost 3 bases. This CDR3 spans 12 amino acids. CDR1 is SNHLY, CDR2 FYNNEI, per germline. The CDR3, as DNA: TGTGCCGGGCGGGAGGACTACAATGAGCAGTTCTTC. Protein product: CAGREDYNEQFF.

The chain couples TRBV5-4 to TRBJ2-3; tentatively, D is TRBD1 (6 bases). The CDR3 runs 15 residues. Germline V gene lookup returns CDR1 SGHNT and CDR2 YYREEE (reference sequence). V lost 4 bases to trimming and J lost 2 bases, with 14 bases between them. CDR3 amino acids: CASSIGGRNTDTQYF. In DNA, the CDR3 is TGTGCCAGCAGCATTGGGGGCAGGAACACAGATACGCAGTATTTT. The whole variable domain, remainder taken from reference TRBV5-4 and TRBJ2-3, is ETGVTQSPTHLIKTRGQQVTLRCSSQSGHNTVSWYQQALGQGPQFIFQYYREEENGRGNFPPRFSGLQFPNYSSELNVNALELDDSALYLCASSIGGRNTDTQYFGPGTRLTVL.

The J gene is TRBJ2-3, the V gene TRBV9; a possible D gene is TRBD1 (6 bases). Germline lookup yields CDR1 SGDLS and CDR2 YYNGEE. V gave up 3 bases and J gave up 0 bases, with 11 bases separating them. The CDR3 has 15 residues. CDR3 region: CASSALGQSTDTQYF. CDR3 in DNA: TGTGCCAGCAGCGCCCTCGGACAGAGCACAGATACGCAGTATTTT.